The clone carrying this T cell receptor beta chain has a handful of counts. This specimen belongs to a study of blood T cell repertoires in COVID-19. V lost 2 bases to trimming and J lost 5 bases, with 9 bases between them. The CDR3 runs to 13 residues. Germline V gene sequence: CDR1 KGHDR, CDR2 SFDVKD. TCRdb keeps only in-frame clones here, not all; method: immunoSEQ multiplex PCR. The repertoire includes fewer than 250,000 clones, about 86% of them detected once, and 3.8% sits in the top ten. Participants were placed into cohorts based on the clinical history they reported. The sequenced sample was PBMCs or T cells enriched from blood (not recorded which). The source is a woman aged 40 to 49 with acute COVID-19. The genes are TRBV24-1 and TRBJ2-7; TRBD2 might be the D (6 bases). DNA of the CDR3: TGTGCCACCAGTGATTGGAGGGTCCACGAGCAGTACTTC. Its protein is CATSDWRVHEQYF.